A selection of T cell receptor beta chains follows, all from one sample in a study of blood T cell repertoires in COVID-19. Some clones are missing from TCRdb's copy, which holds only in-frame ones; the method was immunoSEQ multiplex PCR. The data hold some 200,000 clones, with around 80% observed a single time. Sequencing was done on a sample of peripheral blood. The source is a woman in her sixties or seventies who had recovered from COVID-19. The CDR3 runs from the conserved cysteine through the conserved F or W.

v_gene	j_gene	CDR3aa
TRBV10-3	TRBJ1-2	CAISEGQGDYGYTF
TRBV4-3	TRBJ2-6	CASSQDAISGANVLTF
TRBV6-5	TRBJ2-7	CASSPGHGAYEQYF
TRBV7-9	TRBJ1-2	CASSYQEYGYTF
TRBV7-9	TRBJ2-3	CASSRWASGGDTQYF
TRBV30	TRBJ1-6	CASRDLNSPLHF
TRBV13	TRBJ1-2	CASSTGQGRNYGYTF
TRBV21-1	TRBJ1-1	CASKEKGRNTEAFF
TRBV9	TRBJ2-1	CASSPESWGDNEQFF
TRBV5-1	TRBJ2-2	CASSLGISGGFTGELFF
TRBV9	TRBJ1-4	CASSVQDRGQLFF
TRBV27	TRBJ2-2	CASSFQGARVGELFF
TRBV7-9	TRBJ1-2	CASSLSGPTNYGYTF
TRBV6-2/TRBV6-3	TRBJ2-3	CASSYPQLPAQYF
TRBV30	TRBJ2-4	CAWSIAKNIQYF
TRBV5-6	TRBJ2-1	CASSFDSDNEQFF
TRBV6-4	TRBJ2-1	CASSERGTGGNEQFF
TRBV18	TRBJ2-1	CASSPQLENEQFF
TRBV7-8	TRBJ2-7	CASSLERSENGYEQYF
TRBV7-3	TRBJ2-2	CASSTMGRTGELFF
TRBV10-2	TRBJ2-4	CASSERVLLAKNIQYF
TRBV3-1/TRBV3-2	TRBJ1-6	CASSLRDRGDSPLHF
TRBV6-5	TRBJ1-3	CASRSTAGNTIYF
TRBV5-4	TRBJ2-3	CASSPDRESDTQYF